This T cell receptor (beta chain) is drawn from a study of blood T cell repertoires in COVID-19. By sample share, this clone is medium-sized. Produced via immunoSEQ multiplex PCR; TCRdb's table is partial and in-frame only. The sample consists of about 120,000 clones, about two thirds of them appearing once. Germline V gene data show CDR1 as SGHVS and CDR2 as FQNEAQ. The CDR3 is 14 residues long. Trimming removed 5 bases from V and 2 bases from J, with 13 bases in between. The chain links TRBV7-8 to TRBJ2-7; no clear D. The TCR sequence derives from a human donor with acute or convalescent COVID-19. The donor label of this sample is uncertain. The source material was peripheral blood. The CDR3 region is CASSPLERPYEQYF. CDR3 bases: TGTGCCAGCAGCCCACTGGAGCGCCCCTACGAGCAGTACTTC.